The entry that follows covers one TCR beta chain sequence. The sample belongs to a study of shared clonotypes between healthy human individuals. TCRdb's copy holds only in-frame clones and misses some; the assay was immunoSEQ multiplex PCR. The table lists 2 million to 2.5 million clones, about 90% of them singletons. The CDR3 totals 14 residues. Germline V gives CDR1 MGHDK, CDR2 SYGVNS. J was trimmed by 2 bases and V by 6 bases; bases with no gene match: 5. The V gene is TRBV25-1, the J gene TRBJ1-2, with 8 bases fitting TRBD1. The sequence was collected from a man aged 18 to 29 in good health. Some clones in this sample may be carry-over from other donors' samples. The sample comprised naive CD4+ T cells from PBMCs. Sample subset: CD45RA+ positively selected. CDR3 region: CASRRGQGNYGYTF. The DNA for the CDR3 is TGTGCCAGCAGACGCGGACAGGGCAACTATGGCTACACCTTC.